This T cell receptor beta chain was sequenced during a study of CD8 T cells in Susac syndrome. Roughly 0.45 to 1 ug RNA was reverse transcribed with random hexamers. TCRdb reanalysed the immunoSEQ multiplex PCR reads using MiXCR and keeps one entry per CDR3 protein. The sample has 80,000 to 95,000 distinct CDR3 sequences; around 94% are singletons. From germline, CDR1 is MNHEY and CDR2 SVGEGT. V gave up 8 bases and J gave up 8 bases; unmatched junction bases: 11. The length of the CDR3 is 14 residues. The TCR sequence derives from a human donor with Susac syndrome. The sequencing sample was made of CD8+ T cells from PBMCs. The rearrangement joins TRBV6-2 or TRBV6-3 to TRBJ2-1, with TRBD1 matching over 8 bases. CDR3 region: CASGAGGAPYEQFF. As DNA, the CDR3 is TGTGCCAGCGGGGCAGGGGGCGCTCCCTATGAGCAGTTCTTC.